The sequence of this T cell receptor beta chain was determined in a study of control samples from healthy donors and cancer patients. Germline V gene lookup returns CDR1 SNHLY and CDR2 FYNNEI. Trimming at V came to 1 base and at J to 8 bases, leaving 4 bases not matched to a gene. The CDR3 is 13 residues long. Using immunoSEQ multiplex PCR, the repertoire was profiled, and TCRdb retains in-frame clones only, with some absent. The data contain about 84,000 clones, around 84% of them singletons. This clone came up once. The sample comprised PBMCs. The chain combines TRBV2 with TRBJ1-1; 7 nucleotides align to TRBD1. This receptor was taken from a man aged 55-75 years with head and neck cancer. This CDR3 reads CASSEVADREAFF. In nucleotides, the CDR3 is TGTGCCAGCAGTGAAGTTGCGGACAGGGAAGCTTTCTTT. The whole variable domain, filled in from reference TRBV2 and TRBJ1-1, reads EPEVTQTPSHQVTQMGQEVILRCVPISNHLYFYWYRQILGQKVEFLVSFYNNEISEKSEIFDDQFSVERPDGSNFTLKIRSTKLEDSAMYFCASSEVADREAFFGQGTRLTVV.